The 3 T cell receptor beta chains given below trace back to one sample, sequenced in a study of STAT5B mutations in CD4+ large granular lymphocyte leukemia. TCRdb's table, derived via immunoSEQ multiplex PCR, lists solely in-frame clones and lacks some. Here the sample spans roughly 30,000 clones, around 67% being singletons. Sequencing was done on a sample of CD4+ T cells from blood buffy coats. The source of these receptors is a human donor in good health.

This clone was picked up a small number of times. V and J are TRBV7-9 and TRBJ1-5, with TRBD1 matching over 8 bases. V was pared by 5 bases and J by 7 bases, with 7 bases of the junction left unmatched. The length of the CDR3 is 14 residues. The germline V gene has CDR1 SEHNR and CDR2 FQNEAQ (reference sequence). The DNA for the CDR3 is TGTGCCAGCAGCATGACAGGGGACGGGCAGCCCCAGCATTTT. It yields the protein CASSMTGDGQPQHF.

The gene calls are TRBV7-2 and TRBJ2-1; D unclear. The CDR3 covers 15 residues. CDR1 is SGHTA, CDR2 FQGNSA, per germline. The ends were cut back, 5 bases at V and 1 base at J, with 12 bases in the middle. CDR3 region: CASSPDPGSYNEQFF. The CDR3 DNA is TGTGCCAGCAGCCCCGACCCCGGGTCCTACAATGAGCAGTTCTTC.

The rearrangement links TRBV7-9 to TRBJ2-7; 8 bases are shared with TRBD2. Germline trimming cut 5 bases from V and 5 bases from J; bases unmatched to any gene: 5. The V gene's germline CDR1 is SEHNR and CDR2 FQNEAQ (reference sequence). The CDR3 consists of 13 residues. In DNA form, the CDR3 reads TGTGCCAGCAGCCCCCGGGGGGGTCACGAGCAGTACTTC. It is translated as CASSPRGGHEQYF.